This T cell receptor beta chain is from a study of T-cell reconstitution after alpha-beta-depleted transplantation in children. The CDR3 totals 13 residues. Trimming at V came to 5 bases and at J to 4 bases, leaving 6 bases not matched to a gene. Germline CDR1 and CDR2: SQVTM and ANQGSEA. This clonotype has just a few counts. This sample's TCRbeta library carried unique molecular identifier barcodes. From the PCR reads, TCRdb called clonotypes with MiXCR, one entry per CDR3 protein. The sample lists 380,000 or so distinct CDR3 sequences, approximately 12% occurring once. The rearrangement links TRBV29-1 to TRBJ2-3; 7 positions agree with TRBD2. This specimen consisted of PBMCs, obtained from the stem cell graft. The receptor's source is a human donor who donated a stem cell graft to a child with Fanconi anemia. The CDR3 loop reads CSVQASGADTQYF. The CDR3 nucleotides are TGCAGCGTTCAAGCTAGCGGAGCAGATACGCAGTATTTT.